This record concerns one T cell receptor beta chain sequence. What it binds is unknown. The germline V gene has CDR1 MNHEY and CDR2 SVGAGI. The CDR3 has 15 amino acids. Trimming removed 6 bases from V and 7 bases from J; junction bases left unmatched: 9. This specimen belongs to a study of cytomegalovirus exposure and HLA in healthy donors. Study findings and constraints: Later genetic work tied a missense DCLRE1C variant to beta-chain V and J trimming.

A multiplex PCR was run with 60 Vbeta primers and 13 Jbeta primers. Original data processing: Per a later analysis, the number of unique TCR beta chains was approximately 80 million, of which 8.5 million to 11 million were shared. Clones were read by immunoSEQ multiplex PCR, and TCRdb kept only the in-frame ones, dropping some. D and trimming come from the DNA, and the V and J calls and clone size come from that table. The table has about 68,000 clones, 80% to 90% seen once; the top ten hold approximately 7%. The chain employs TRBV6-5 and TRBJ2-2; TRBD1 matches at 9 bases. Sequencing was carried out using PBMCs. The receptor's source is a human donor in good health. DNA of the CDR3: TGTGCCAGCAGCCCGGACAGGGGTTTGGGCGGGGAGCTGTTTTTT. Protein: CASSPDRGLGGELFF.